This T cell receptor (beta chain) was sequenced in a study of T-cell reconstitution after alpha-beta-depleted transplantation in children. Study results and limitations: It was newly produced T cells that mostly accounted for T-cell counts and diversity one year after transplant. Reportedly, only several hundred clones from non-depleted graft cells drove alpha-beta T-cell counts at about two months.

V shed 6 bases, J shed 4 bases, and the junction held 7 bases outside the gene matches. Germline V CDR1 and CDR2: SGDLS, YYNGEE. The CDR3 spans 14 residues. Using unique molecular identifiers, the investigators prepared the TCRbeta library. TCRdb analysed the PCR reads with MiXCR anew, one entry per CDR3 protein. Here the sample spans hundreds of thousands of distinct CDR3 sequences, roughly 15% being singletons. This clonotype was recorded many times. Its antigen is unidentified. The rearrangement uses TRBV9 and TRBJ2-1; 7 nucleotides align to TRBD2. This receptor was obtained from a male patient younger than 18 who had a stem cell transplant for acute lymphoblastic leukemia, so the T cells may come from the graft donor. The material sequenced was PBMCs, mostly from graft donor cells, taken 360 days after TCRalphabeta/CD19-depleted stem cell transplant. CDR3 in amino acids: CASKWLAEYNEQFF. As DNA, the CDR3 is TGTGCCAGCAAATGGCTAGCGGAGTACAATGAGCAGTTCTTC.